The T cell receptor beta chain described here comes from a study of blood T cell repertoires in COVID-19 (TCRdb year 2020). Broadly, across the study: Collaborator samples came from the United States, Italy and Spain and covered acute and convalescent phases of COVID-19. The prospective study material was composed of cDNA or gDNA derived from T cells, B-cell-depleted T cells, or PBMCs. The dataset comprised deeply sampled blood TCRbeta repertoires from subjects exposed to, actively infected with, or recovered from COVID-19. The repertoires were released in a freely available public database meant as a resource for research on the immune response to SARS-CoV-2. Samples came from the ongoing ImmuneRACE study (first 160 participants) plus 1,254 subjects from 6 global collaborators. A de-identified subject ID, COVID-19 status, age in years and sex were almost always included in the sample metadata. Where HLA class I and class II types were available, the types were taken from metadata supplied by the sample provider, not from assay-based typing. Findings and caveats that apply to the study as a whole: The quantity of clinical and demographic metadata differed by source and by participant and was supplied without curation.

TCRbeta CDR3 regions were amplified from genomic DNA by means of the immunoSEQ Assay, a bias-controlled multiplex PCR. The original methods were these. The number of nucleated cells in each sample was estimated from the amplification of reference gene primers within the assay. To quantify the absolute abundance of each unique TCRbeta CDR3 rearrangement, sequence reads were collapsed and filtered. For each sample, productive Simpson clonality was calculated by taking the square root of Simpson's diversity index across productive rearrangements. The source is immuneACCESS, and TCRdb retained only in-frame sequences with V and J called. Part of the clones is not carried over; for the studies checked, unresolved V genes explain less than half of this, and the remainder is unexplained. The DNA was the basis for D and trimming; V, J and clone size are from that table. The sample table shows around 100,000 clones, and 88% are seen once. Roughly 8.9% of the sample belongs to the ten largest clones.

Another Seattle source contributed samples from volunteer blood donors who had recovered from COVID-19. Each collaborating institution followed its own protocols to collect whole blood in K2EDTA tubes. For TCRbeta analysis, collaborator samples were shipped as frozen whole blood, as isolated PBMCs, or as DNA extracted from either sample type. Notes on this clone: Its antigen remains undetermined. Base qualities are not recorded, but no much larger clone differs from it by a single base.

The germline V and J ends show losses of 1 base and 4 bases respectively, and no gene match explains 5 bases of the junction. CDR1 and CDR2, looked up from the germline V gene, are SGHDN and FVKESK. Reading from cysteine to phenylalanine, the CDR3 counts 15 amino acids. Kept here is only the CDR3 DNA, which spans 45 bases and is read in frame from base 1. This clonotype was obtained from a woman aged 70-85 years who had recovered from COVID-19. The V gene is TRBV14 and the J gene is TRBJ1-2, and TRBD1 matches 8 of the central bases. Material: peripheral blood. The DNA sequence is as follows: TGTGCCAGCAGCCAAGGACAGGGGATTAGCTATGGCTACACCTTC. Protein translation: CASSQGQGISYGYTF.